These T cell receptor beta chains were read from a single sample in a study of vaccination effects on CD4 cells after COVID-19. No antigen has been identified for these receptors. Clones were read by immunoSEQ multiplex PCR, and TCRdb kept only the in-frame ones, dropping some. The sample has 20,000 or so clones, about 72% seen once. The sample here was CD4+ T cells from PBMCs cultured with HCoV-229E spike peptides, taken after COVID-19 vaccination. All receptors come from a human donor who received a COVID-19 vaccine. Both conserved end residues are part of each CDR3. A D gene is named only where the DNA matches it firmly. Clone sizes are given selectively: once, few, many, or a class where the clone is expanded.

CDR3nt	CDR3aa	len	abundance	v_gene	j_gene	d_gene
TGTGCCAGTAGCCCAGTGGGTGAGGTTCAGCCCCAGCATTTT	CASSPVGEVQPQHF	14	-	TRBV19	TRBJ1-5	-
TGTGCCAGTAGGTATAGCAATCAGCCCCAGCATTTT	CASRYSNQPQHF	12	few	TRBV19	TRBJ1-5	-
TGTGCCAGCAGCTTAAACGGGATGGCAGATACGCAGTATTTT	CASSLNGMADTQYF	14	-	TRBV7-2	TRBJ2-3	-
TGTGCCAGCACCCGGACAGGGCTGAACACTGAAGCTTTCTTT	CASTRTGLNTEAFF	14	-	TRBV7-2	TRBJ1-1	TRBD1
TGCAGCGTCGCGAACAGACAGGGAGGGGGCAATGAAAAACTGTTTTTT	CSVANRQGGGNEKLFF	16	-	TRBV29-1	TRBJ1-4	TRBD1
TGTGCCAGCTTCCGGGACAGGGGGCTCGGGGAGACCCAGTACTTC	CASFRDRGLGETQYF	15	-	TRBV2	TRBJ2-5	TRBD1
TGTGCCAGCAGTGAAGTAACAGGTAGCACAGATACGCAGTATTTT	CASSEVTGSTDTQYF	15	-	TRBV6-1	TRBJ2-3	-
TGTGCCAGCAGCTTACAGGGAGCTCAAGAGACCCAGTACTTC	CASSLQGAQETQYF	14	-	TRBV5-4	TRBJ2-5	-
TGCGCCAGCAGTCAATCCGCGGGGACAGGGGGCGCTTGCGAGCAGTACTTC	CASSQSAGTGGACEQYF	17	-	TRBV23-1	TRBJ2-7	TRBD1
TGTGCCAGTGCAAGGGGACAGACTAATGAAAAACTGTTTTTT	CASARGQTNEKLFF	14	-	TRBV19	TRBJ1-4	TRBD1
TGTGCCAGCAGCAGAGGTGGGAGCTCTGGGGCCAACGTCCTGACTTTC	CASSRGGSSGANVLTF	16	-	TRBV7-2	TRBJ2-6	-
TGTGCCAGCAGCCAAGCGCAGGGCGGACAGCCCCAGCATTTT	CASSQAQGGQPQHF	14	few	TRBV3-1/TRBV3-2	TRBJ1-5	-
TGTGCCAGCAGCTTAGCGGGAGTGGAGACCCAGTACTTC	CASSLAGVETQYF	13	-	TRBV7-2	TRBJ2-5	-
TGTGCCAGCAACCAGGGGGATAATTCACCCCTCCACTTT	CASNQGDNSPLHF	13	-	TRBV12-3/TRBV12-4	TRBJ1-6	TRBD1
TGCAGCGTTGCTAGCGGGTATGGCACAGATACGCAGTATTTT	CSVASGYGTDTQYF	14	-	TRBV29-1	TRBJ2-3	TRBD2
TGTGCCAGCAGCGCCCTCAATGAGCAGTTCTTC	CASSALNEQFF	11	-	TRBV12-3/TRBV12-4	TRBJ2-1	-
TGTGCCAGCAGTGGTGGGCCACCCACAGATACGCAGTATTTT	CASSGGPPTDTQYF	14	-	TRBV6-4	TRBJ2-3	-
TGTGCCAGTAGCCCCGGCCTCGAGGGCTACGAGCAGTACTTC	CASSPGLEGYEQYF	14	-	TRBV19	TRBJ2-7	-
TGTGCCAGCAGTTTAGTATCCGAGCAGTACTTC	CASSLVSEQYF	11	-	TRBV27	TRBJ2-7	-
TGTGCCAGTAGTATAATGGGGCGGACGTATGGCTACACCTTC	CASSIMGRTYGYTF	14	-	TRBV19	TRBJ1-2	-
TGTGCCAGCAGTTACGACCGCGGGGGGGCGACCCACGAGCAGTACTTC	CASSYDRGGATHEQYF	16	-	TRBV6-2/TRBV6-3	TRBJ2-7	TRBD2
TGTGCCAGCAGTTTGACTGGGGCCAACGTCCTGACTTTC	CASSLTGANVLTF	13	-	TRBV12-3/TRBV12-4	TRBJ2-6	-
TGCAGCGTTGCTGACGGAGTGTTAGGCAATCAGCCCCAGCATTTT	CSVADGVLGNQPQHF	15	few	TRBV29-1	TRBJ1-5	-
TGTGCCAGCAGCCGAGGGGGTATGAACACTGAAGCTTTCTTT	CASSRGGMNTEAFF	14	-	TRBV9	TRBJ1-1	-
TGCGCCAGCAGTGACCAGAACACTGAAGCTTTCTTT	CASSDQNTEAFF	12	-	TRBV10-1	TRBJ1-1	-
TGTGCCAGCAGCCTGGACCGTAACCATGAGCAGTTCTTC	CASSLDRNHEQFF	13	-	TRBV11-2	TRBJ2-1	-
TGCGCCAGCAGCTCCGCGGGTCTTAACACTGAAGCTTTCTTT	CASSSAGLNTEAFF	14	-	TRBV5-1	TRBJ1-1	-
TGTGCCAGCAGTTTACCCCGGACAGTAAATTCACCCCTCCACTTT	CASSLPRTVNSPLHF	15	-	TRBV27	TRBJ1-6	-
TGTGCCAGCAGTTTAGGCGGGAGGGTAGAGACCCAGTACTTC	CASSLGGRVETQYF	14	-	TRBV2	TRBJ2-5	TRBD2
TGTGCCAGCAGATCACTAGCGGGGGGATATGGAGAGACCCAGTACTTC	CASRSLAGGYGETQYF	16	-	TRBV11-2	TRBJ2-5	TRBD2
TGTGCCAGCAGCCAAGATACCCGGGAGGGGGATGAGCAGTTCTTC	CASSQDTREGDEQFF	15	-	TRBV4-2	TRBJ2-1	TRBD2
TGTGCCAGCAGCTTGGCCGGGGACGAGCAGTACTTC	CASSLAGDEQYF	12	-	TRBV5-4	TRBJ2-7	-
TGTGCCAGCAGCTTTCAGGCGAGCAACGACTATGGCTACACCTTC	CASSFQASNDYGYTF	15	-	TRBV5-4	TRBJ1-2	-
TGTGCCAGCAGTTTAGCGCGGCGCTATGGCTACACCTTC	CASSLARRYGYTF	13	-	TRBV12-3/TRBV12-4	TRBJ1-2	-
TGCGCCAGCAGCTGGGCCGCTAGAACGGACAGGGCCCCCCTCCACTTT	CASSWAARTDRAPLHF	16	-	TRBV5-1	TRBJ1-6	TRBD1
TGTGCCAGCAGCTCTCCCGGCGTAGGGCGCAATCAGCCCCAGCATTTT	CASSSPGVGRNQPQHF	16	-	TRBV7-2	TRBJ1-5	-
TGTGCCAGCTCACCGGGTGGGTCTCGCGAGCAGTACTTC	CASSPGGSREQYF	13	-	TRBV18	TRBJ2-7	-
TGTGCCAGTAGTATCCACAGGAGAGCTAACTATGGCTACACCTTC	CASSIHRRANYGYTF	15	-	TRBV19	TRBJ1-2	-
TGTGCCAGTAGTATAGTCGGGACTAGCCAAGAGACCCAGTACTTC	CASSIVGTSQETQYF	15	-	TRBV19	TRBJ2-5	TRBD2
TGCGCCAGCAGCGAGGTTACGGGGAGCGAGGAAAAACTGTTTTTT	CASSEVTGSEEKLFF	15	-	TRBV5-1	TRBJ1-4	-
TGTGCCAGCAGTTATCACAACTACGAGCAGTACTTC	CASSYHNYEQYF	12	-	TRBV6-6	TRBJ2-7	-